This TCR beta chain was sequenced in a study of siplizumab effects on memory and regulatory T cells. Trimming took off 8 bases at V and 5 bases at J, with 12 bases between the two ends. Germline-derived CDR1 and CDR2 are SGHTA and FQGNSA. CDR3 length equals 13 residues. TCRdb keeps only in-frame clones here, not all; method: immunoSEQ multiplex PCR. The sample lists about 100,000 clones; about nine tenths were seen once. The chain is built from TRBV7-2 and TRBJ2-2; no clear D gene. This TCR came from a human donor in good health. Some clones in this sample may be carry-over from other donors' samples. Sequenced material: CD4+ T cells sorted from blood. The CDR3 region is CASRITRTGELFF. For the CDR3, the DNA is TGTGCCAGCCGGATTACGAGAACCGGGGAGCTGTTTTTT.